Shown below are 20 T cell receptor beta chains from a single sample sequenced in a study of blood T cell repertoires in COVID-19. TCRdb's table, derived via immunoSEQ multiplex PCR, lists solely in-frame clones and lacks some. The data show nearly 35,000 clones, 60% to 80% seen once. The source material was peripheral blood. Receptors were obtained from a woman between 55 and 75 years old with acute or convalescent COVID-19.

The chain recombines TRBV2 with TRBJ1-1; 12 bases fit TRBD1. The V gene's germline CDR1 is SNHLY and CDR2 FYNNEI. The CDR3 extends over 16 amino acids. V shed 8 bases and J 6 bases; nucleotides not matched to a gene: 13. The CDR3 is CASELPGQGAFSEAFF. The CDR3 DNA sequence: TGTGCCAGCGAGTTACCGGGACAGGGGGCGTTTTCTGAAGCTTTCTTT.

CDR3 sequence reads: CASSQTGMGTDTQYF. CDR3 nucleotides: TGTGCCAGCAGCCAAACGGGGATGGGCACAGATACGCAGTATTTT. The chain uses TRBV3-1 (or the pseudogene TRBV3-2) and TRBJ2-3; tentative D call: TRBD2 (5 bases). The V end lost 2 bases, the J end lost 1 base, and 10 bases lay between the germline ends. This CDR3 has 15 amino acids. The germline gives CDR1 LGHDT, CDR2 YNNKEL (reference sequence).

This clone was recorded a few times. This chain connects TRBV10-3 to TRBJ1-1; D may be TRBD1 (6 bases). Trimming removed 4 bases at V and 2 bases at J, with 11 bases between. CDR3 length: 14 residues. Germline CDR1 reads ENHRY; CDR2 reads SYGVKD. CDR3 sequence reads: CAISVQGSNTEAFF. The CDR3, as DNA: TGTGCCATCAGTGTACAGGGATCTAACACTGAAGCTTTCTTT.

The chain employs TRBV5-1 and TRBJ2-4; 7 bases are shared with TRBD1. The J segment lost 6 bases and the V segment lost 4 bases, leaving 16 bases of the junction unmatched. In germline, CDR1 is SGHRS, CDR2 YFSETQ. There are 17 residues in the CDR3. The DNA of the CDR3 is TGCGCCAGCAGCGAAAAGGTGCAGGGGGACATTGGAAACATTCAGTACTTC. It translates to CASSEKVQGDIGNIQYF. Looking up the rest from reference TRBV5-1 and TRBJ2-4 gives the full variable domain: KAGVTQTPRYLIKTRGQQVTLSCSPISGHRSVSWYQQTPGQGLQFLFEYFSETQRNKGNFPGRFSGRQFSNSRSEMNVSTLELGDSALYLCASSEKVQGDIGNIQYFGAGTRLSVL.

This chain links TRBV30 with TRBJ2-7; 13 positions match TRBD2. The V and J ends lost 1 base and 0 bases, in that order; junction bases with no gene match: 6. This CDR3 has 17 amino acids. Germline CDR1 GTSNPN, CDR2 SVGIG (reference sequence). The CDR3 region is CAWSGLAGGKVSYEQYF. CDR3 bases: TGTGCCTGGAGTGGACTAGCGGGGGGAAAGGTCTCCTACGAGCAGTACTTC. Complete variable domain (other parts from reference TRBV30 and TRBJ2-7): SQTIHQWPATLVQPVGSPLSLECTVEGTSNPNLYWYRQAAGRGLQLLFYSVGIGQISSEVPQNLSASRPQDRQFILSSKKLLLSDSGFYLCAWSGLAGGKVSYEQYFGPGTRLTVT.

On this clone: One end of the junction is discordant with germline, which a read error may explain. This rearrangement joins TRBV2 to TRBJ2-6; TRBD1 matches 8 bases. CDR1 is SNHLY, CDR2 FYNNEI, per germline. This CDR3 region has 17 residues. The CDR3: CAGRRQGTSSGANVLTF. The CDR3 nucleotides read TGTGCCGGCAGGCGACAGGGGACGAGTTCTGGGGCCAACGTCCTGACTTTC.

The rearrangement uses TRBV7-2 and TRBJ1-1; no reliable D call. Germline CDR1 is SGHTA and CDR2 is FQGNSA. The CDR3 is made up of 13 amino acids. V was clipped by 2 bases and J by 3 bases, with 7 bases between them. The CDR3 sequence: CASSLSPDTEAFF. CDR3 coding DNA: TGTGCCAGCAGCTTATCTCCAGACACTGAAGCTTTCTTT.

This rearrangement joins TRBV5-8 to TRBJ2-3; 8 bases match TRBD2. J lost 4 bases, V lost 4 bases, and 5 bases had no gene match. This CDR3 has 14 amino acids. Germline V gene sequence: CDR1 SGHTS, CDR2 YDEGEE. CDR3 sequence reads: CASSLGLASDTQYF. As DNA, the CDR3 is TGTGCCAGCAGCCTAGGACTAGCTTCAGATACGCAGTATTTT.

The CDR3 here is CASSLGPSSPPQHF. The CDR3 DNA is TGCGCCAGCAGCCTCGGTCCTAGTTCTCCGCCCCAGCATTTT. The chain uses TRBV5-1 and TRBJ1-5; no reliable D call. The germline CDR1 and CDR2 sequences are SGHRS and YFSETQ. This CDR3 contains 14 residues. The V and J ends lost 4 bases and 9 bases respectively, with 17 bases between them.

The J gene is TRBJ2-1, the V gene TRBV4-2; possibly TRBD2 for D (5 bases). Germline CDR1 is LGHNA and CDR2 is YNFKEQ. With 4 bases removed from V and 8 bases from J, the gap between germline ends came to 21 bases. The CDR3 has 16 amino acids. CDR3 coding DNA: TGTGCCAGCAGCCCATCCTCCACAAGGACTCTTTATGAGCAGTTCTTC. This encodes CASSPSSTRTLYEQFF.

The chain couples TRBV6-5 to TRBJ1-1; 8 bases are shared with TRBD1. The CDR3 is 15 amino acids. CDR1 is MNHEY and CDR2 is SVGAGI in the germline V gene. V lost 2 bases to trimming and J lost 5 bases; unmatched junction nucleotides: 7. Here the CDR3 DNA reads TGTGCCAGCAGTTACCTTGGAGGACAGGGAACTGAAGCTTTCTTT. This codes for CASSYLGGQGTEAFF.

V and J are TRBV30 and TRBJ2-1; D is perhaps TRBD2 (6 bases). V lost 1 base to trimming and J lost 10 bases, with 11 bases between them. This CDR3 has 12 amino acids. CDR1 GTSNPN and CDR2 SVGIG come from the germline V gene (reference sequence). The CDR3 nucleotides read TGTGCCTGGAGTGGGGTCGGGGGAGAGCAGTTCTTC. This gives the protein CAWSGVGGEQFF.

About this clone itself: The junction does not match germline at one end; this may be a read error. V gene TRBV19 combines with J gene TRBJ2-1, with D perhaps TRBD2 (7 bases). CDR1 and CDR2 from the germline V gene are LNHDA and SQIVND (reference sequence). This CDR3 region has 13 residues. DNA for the CDR3: TGTGCCAGTAGAATAGGGGGGGGCAATGAGCAGTTCTTC. Translation gives CASRIGGGNEQFF.

The chain has TRBV5-4 and TRBJ1-1; D is perhaps TRBD1 (6 bases). From germline, CDR1 is SGHNT and CDR2 YYREEE (reference sequence). The CDR3 is 14 amino acids. Trimming removed 2 bases from V and 4 bases from J, with 12 bases in between. The CDR3 loop is CASSFQGSGTEAFF. In nucleotides, the CDR3 is TGTGCCAGCAGCTTCCAGGGGTCGGGCACTGAAGCTTTCTTT. The full variable domain, completed using reference TRBV5-4 and TRBJ1-1, is ETGVTQSPTHLIKTRGQQVTLRCSSQSGHNTVSWYQQALGQGPQFIFQYYREEENGRGNFPPRFSGLQFPNYSSELNVNALELDDSALYLCASSFQGSGTEAFFGQGTRLTVV.

This chain connects TRBV7-2 to TRBJ1-2; D remains ambiguous. Germline CDR1 SGHTA, CDR2 FQGNSA. Deletions cut 4 bases from V and 2 bases from J, with 11 bases between. This CDR3 has 14 amino acids. The CDR3 protein is CASSSPTGNYGYTF. CDR3 bases: TGTGCCAGCAGCTCCCCGACGGGGAACTATGGCTACACCTTC.

The chain employs TRBV24-1 and TRBJ1-5; no firm D call. Germline CDR1 is KGHDR and CDR2 is SFDVKD. The CDR3 consists of 14 residues. The germline V and J ends were trimmed by 10 bases and 0 bases, with 12 bases remaining between them. CDR3 sequence reads: CATQQSDSNQPQHF. CDR3 DNA: TGTGCCACTCAACAGAGTGATAGCAATCAGCCCCAGCATTTT.

The rearrangement joins TRBV6-5 to TRBJ1-2, with 10 bases lining up with TRBD1. J gave up 7 bases and V 6 bases, and 8 bases lay outside the gene matches. The CDR3 runs 14 residues. CDR1 is MNHEY, CDR2 SVGAGI, per germline. The CDR3 DNA is TGTGCCAGCAGCTCCGGGACAGGGGTGGGTGGCTACACCTTC. It codes for CASSSGTGVGGYTF.

The V call is TRBV28, the J call TRBJ1-5; D remains ambiguous. This CDR3 region has 15 residues. The V and J ends lost 5 bases and 5 bases respectively, with 16 bases between them. Looked up from germline, CDR1 is MDHEN and CDR2 is SYDVKM. The CDR3, as DNA: TGTGCCAGCAGTACCCCCTTGGAGAGGGATCAGCCCCAGCATTTT. Amino acid sequence: CASSTPLERDQPQHF.

The CDR3 DNA reads TGTGCCAGCAGCTTGAAGACGGGGGGTGGCTACACAGATACGCAGTATTTT. This sequence encodes CASSLKTGGGYTDTQYF. The chain combines TRBV5-4 with TRBJ2-3; TRBD2 aligns across 7 bases. This CDR3 has 17 residues. The V segment lost 1 base and the J segment 2 bases; nucleotides outside the gene matches: 10. CDR1 and CDR2 (germline): SGHNT, YYREEE (reference sequence).

The J gene is TRBJ2-7, the V gene TRBV15, with D possibly being TRBD2 (6 bases). Germline V gene sequence: CDR1 LNHNV, CDR2 YYDKDF (reference sequence). V was clipped by 1 base and J by 6 bases, with 7 bases between them. The CDR3 contains 12 residues. The CDR3 protein is CATSRAGGEQYF. The CDR3 region has the DNA TGTGCCACCAGCAGAGCCGGGGGCGAGCAGTACTTC.